Listed below are T cell receptor beta chains from one sample, sequenced in a study of shared clonotypes between healthy human individuals. The table came from immunoSEQ multiplex PCR; TCRdb's copy has only in-frame clones and leaves some out. The data contain around 2,100,000 clones, about 95% of them singletons. The sequencing input was naive CD8+ T cells sorted from blood. The receptors here all came from a man aged 18 to 29 in good health. Each CDR3 is given with its conserved first and last residue. The D gene is left open where the match is weak. The size of a clone is reported for some rows only, either as once, few or many, or as a class for expanded clones.

d_call j_call v_call clone_size cdr3_aa cdr3_nt
TRBD2 TRBJ2-2 TRBV29-1 - CSVESTSGRNTGELFF TGCAGCGTTGAATCAACTAGCGGGAGAAACACCGGGGAGCTGTTTTTT
- TRBJ2-7 TRBV7-9 - CASSRQGNYEQYF TGTGCCAGCAGCCGGCAGGGGAACTACGAGCAGTACTTC
- TRBJ2-7 TRBV11-2 - CASSLSTEGRYEQYF TGTGCCAGCAGCTTATCCACCGAGGGGCGCTACGAGCAGTACTTC
- TRBJ2-6 TRBV4-1 - CASSTISGANVLTF TGCGCCAGCAGCACCATCTCTGGGGCCAACGTCCTGACTTTC
TRBD1 TRBJ1-4 TRBV13 - CASSSRDRTNEKLFF TGTGCCAGCAGCTCCAGGGACAGAACTAATGAAAAACTGTTTTTT
- TRBJ2-7 TRBV5-4 - CASSLGRIEEQYF TGTGCCAGCAGCCTAGGACGTATAGAGGAGCAGTACTTC
TRBD1 TRBJ2-7 TRBV10-3 - CAIGQDYEQYF TGTGCCATCGGACAGGACTACGAGCAGTACTTC
- TRBJ2-3 TRBV30 - CAWSVQGPQDTQYF TGTGCCTGGAGTGTACAAGGACCTCAGGATACGCAGTATTTT
- TRBJ2-1 TRBV14 few CASSHLGDMNNEQFF TGTGCCAGCAGCCACCTAGGCGACATGAACAATGAGCAGTTCTTC
- TRBJ1-3 TRBV4-1 - CASSQVGSGSSGNTIYF TGCGCCAGCAGCCAAGTTGGGAGTGGGTCCTCTGGAAACACCATATATTTT
- TRBJ2-1 TRBV6-6 - CASSYFDWSYNEQFF TGTGCCAGCAGTTATTTCGATTGGTCCTACAATGAGCAGTTCTTC
- TRBJ1-1 TRBV7-9 - CASSFTGRGDTEAFF TGTGCCAGCAGCTTTACAGGGAGGGGTGACACTGAAGCTTTCTTT
TRBD1 TRBJ2-3 TRBV5-1 - CASSGPGQDPTDTQYF TGCGCCAGCAGCGGGCCGGGACAGGACCCCACAGATACGCAGTATTTT
- TRBJ2-5 TRBV5-1 - CASSLGVDEETQYF TGCGCCAGCAGCTTGGGGGTTGACGAAGAGACCCAGTACTTC
TRBD1 TRBJ1-5 TRBV6-6 - CASSYSSGGMNQPQHF TGTGCCAGCAGTTACTCGTCAGGGGGAATGAATCAGCCCCAGCATTTT
TRBD2 TRBJ2-7 TRBV27 - CASSPVLAGGPYEQYF TGTGCCAGCAGTCCTGTACTAGCGGGAGGGCCCTACGAGCAGTACTTC
- TRBJ1-2 TRBV27 - CASSLSPKTRDYGYTF TGTGCCAGCAGTTTATCCCCAAAGACTCGGGACTATGGCTACACCTTC
TRBD1 TRBJ2-7 TRBV28 - CASSQIETGFSYEQYF TGTGCCAGCAGTCAGATCGAGACAGGGTTCTCCTACGAGCAGTACTTC
TRBD1 TRBJ2-4 TRBV15 - CATSTMGTGANQYF TGTGCCACCAGCACGATGGGGACAGGGGCAAATCAGTACTTC